The rows below give T cell receptor beta chains drawn from one sample of a study of CD8+ T cells in alopecia areata. TCRdb keeps only in-frame clones here, not all; method: immunoSEQ multiplex PCR. There are 190,000 or so clones in the sample; roughly 61% occur only once, and over 9.5% lies in the top ten. The starting material was CD8+ T cells sorted from blood, obtained at week 24, from a patient treated with tofacitinib. These receptors were taken from a human donor with alopecia areata. CDR3s include the opening cysteine and the closing phenylalanine or tryptophan. D genes are given only for firm matches. Size is stated for part of the rows, as once, few or many counts, or as a class when the clone is expanded.

.	.	TRBJ1-1	TRBV9	CASSGLGGGSTEAFF	TGTGCCAGCAGCGGACTAGGGGGTGGGAGCACTGAAGCTTTCTTT
.	.	TRBJ2-1	TRBV2	CASSDPRGTYNEQFF	TGTGCCAGCAGTGATCCCAGGGGCACCTACAATGAGCAGTTCTTC
.	.	TRBJ2-5	TRBV30	CAWSLGETQYF	TGTGCCTGGAGTCTGGGAGAGACCCAGTACTTC
TRBD2	.	TRBJ2-3	TRBV2	CASSSTLAGGPPHTDTQYF	TGTGCCAGCAGTTCCACCCTAGCGGGGGGTCCCCCTCACACAGATACGCAGTATTTT
TRBD2	.	TRBJ2-5	TRBV10-3	CATWEGRYLQETQYF	TGTGCCACCTGGGAGGGCAGATACTTACAAGAGACCCAGTACTTC
TRBD2	.	TRBJ2-2	TRBV9	CASSAWDYNTGELFF	TGTGCCAGCAGCGCTTGGGACTACAACACCGGGGAGCTGTTTTTT
.	.	TRBJ2-7	TRBV12-5	CASGPPGSSYEQYF	TGTGCTAGTGGTCCTCCGGGCAGCTCCTACGAGCAGTACTTC
TRBD2	.	TRBJ2-1	TRBV7-2	CASSLTTSGEGLF	TGTGCCAGCAGCTTAACGACTAGCGGTGAAGGGCTCTTC
.	few	TRBJ2-5	TRBV15	CATSRDGVEETQYF	TGTGCCACCAGCAGAGATGGGGTTGAAGAGACCCAGTACTTC
.	.	TRBJ2-7	TRBV5-1	CASSLSYSYEQYF	TGCGCCAGCAGTCTGAGTTACTCCTACGAGCAGTACTTC
.	few	TRBJ1-1	TRBV20-1	CSAPLNTEAFF	TGCAGTGCTCCCTTGAACACTGAAGCTTTCTTT
TRBD1	few	TRBJ2-5	TRBV7-9	CASSLRDRAPVYQETQYF	TGTGCCAGCAGCCTCCGGGACAGGGCCCCCGTGTACCAAGAGACCCAGTACTTC
.	.	TRBJ1-2	TRBV5-1	CASSWNREPNYGYTF	TGCGCCAGCAGCTGGAACAGGGAACCAAACTATGGCTACACCTTC
TRBD2	.	TRBJ2-1	TRBV11-2	CASSSGGRYNEQFF	TGTGCCAGCAGCTCCGGGGGGAGGTACAATGAGCAGTTCTTC
.	.	TRBJ1-5	TRBV6-5	CASSGRHSNQPQHF	TGTGCCAGCAGTGGTCGTCATAGCAATCAGCCCCAGCATTTT
.	.	TRBJ1-5	TRBV27	CASGGVHQPQHF	TGTGCCAGCGGGGGAGTCCATCAGCCCCAGCATTTT
TRBD2	.	TRBJ2-3	TRBV2	CASTHRDSPSIEGTSRSPDTQYF	TGTGCCAGCACCCATCGGGACAGTCCCAGCATCGAGGGGACTAGCAGGTCGCCAGATACGCAGTATTTT
.	.	TRBJ1-1	TRBV29-1	CSVEDEKGRRVNTEAFF	TGCAGCGTTGAAGATGAGAAGGGTCGTAGGGTGAACACTGAAGCTTTCTTT
.	.	TRBJ1-2	TRBV5-1	CASSPGDSYGYTF	TGCGCCAGCAGCCCCGGAGACAGCTATGGCTACACCTTC
.	.	TRBJ1-2	TRBV15	CATSHEQGLGANYGYTF	TGTGCCACCAGTCACGAGCAGGGGCTGGGAGCTAACTATGGCTACACCTTC
.	.	TRBJ2-7	TRBV6-5	CASSHYSEIPYEQYF	TGTGCCAGCAGCCACTACAGCGAAATTCCCTACGAGCAGTACTTC
.	.	TRBJ1-4	TRBV7-9	CASRDSPNEKLFF	TGTGCCAGCAGAGACAGCCCTAATGAAAAACTGTTTTTT
.	.	TRBJ2-7	TRBV7-9	CASSTGSSYEQYF	TGTGCCAGCAGCACAGGGAGCTCCTACGAGCAGTACTTC
TRBD1	.	TRBJ2-2	TRBV15	CATSRGDRVYTGELFF	TGTGCCACCAGCAGAGGGGACAGGGTTTACACCGGGGAGCTGTTTTTT
.	few	TRBJ2-1	TRBV29-1	CSVEGEDRRAYNEQFF	TGCAGCGTTGAGGGGGAGGACAGGAGAGCGTACAATGAGCAGTTCTTC
.	.	TRBJ2-1	TRBV7-9	CASSLAKGINEQFF	TGTGCCAGCAGCTTAGCGAAAGGGATCAATGAGCAGTTCTTC
.	.	TRBJ2-2	TRBV5-1	CASSLARDPGPGELFF	TGCGCCAGCAGCTTGGCCCGGGATCCTGGGCCCGGGGAGCTGTTTTTT
TRBD2	.	TRBJ2-1	TRBV7-8	CASSFSGGIGNEQFF	TGTGCCAGCAGCTTTAGCGGGGGTATTGGCAATGAGCAGTTCTTC
.	.	TRBJ2-7	TRBV14	CASSQVYEQYF	TGTGCCAGCAGCCAAGTTTACGAGCAGTACTTC
TRBD1	.	TRBJ1-5	TRBV7-9	CASSRQGAGQPQHF	TGTGCCAGCAGTCGACAGGGGGCAGGACAGCCCCAGCATTTT
TRBD2	.	TRBJ2-3	TRBV29-1	CSVDTGLTTDTQYF	TGCAGCGTTGATACGGGACTAACCACAGATACGCAGTATTTT
.	.	TRBJ2-2	TRBV7-9	CASSLPTENTGELFF	TGTGCCAGCAGCTTACCGACCGAAAACACCGGGGAGCTGTTTTTT
.	.	TRBJ1-1	TRBV13	CASSLSYGDTNTEAFF	TGTGCCAGCAGCTTATCGTATGGGGATACGAACACTGAAGCTTTCTTT
.	.	TRBJ1-5	TRBV30	CAWSQGSQPQHF	TGTGCCTGGAGCCAGGGGAGTCAGCCCCAGCATTTT
.	once	TRBJ1-1	TRBV27	CASSLRRGGTEAFF	TGTGCCAGCAGTTTAAGGCGGGGTGGCACTGAAGCTTTCTTT
TRBD1	.	TRBJ2-3	TRBV6-5	CASRTGVEDTQYF	TGTGCCAGCCGGACAGGGGTGGAGGATACGCAGTATTTT
.	.	TRBJ1-2	TRBV5-1	CASDGGYGYTF	TGCGCCAGCGATGGCGGCTATGGCTACACCTTC
.	.	TRBJ1-1	TRBV4-1	CASSQDQGQLTEAFF	TGCGCCAGCAGCCAAGATCAGGGACAACTCACTGAAGCTTTCTTT
.	.	TRBJ1-1	TRBV5-1	CASSLVEVGGRLQAFF	TGCGCCAGCAGCTTGGTCGAAGTAGGTGGAAGATTACAAGCTTTCTTT
TRBD2	.	TRBJ2-3	TRBV14	CASSQAAGGHTDTQYF	TGTGCCAGCAGCCAAGCGGCGGGGGGACACACAGATACGCAGTATTTT
TRBD2	.	TRBJ2-7	TRBV6-5	CASSYSLAGEQYF	TGTGCCAGCAGTTACTCGTTAGCGGGGGAGCAGTACTTC
.	few	TRBJ2-7	TRBV27	CASKFGGASYEQYF	TGTGCCAGCAAGTTTGGGGGGGCCTCCTACGAGCAGTACTTC
TRBD1	.	TRBJ1-2	TRBV7-9	CAAPGGAYGYTF	TGTGCCGCCCCAGGGGGGGCCTATGGCTACACCTTC
.	.	TRBJ2-2	TRBV9	CASSQSGNTGELFF	TGTGCCAGCAGCCAGAGCGGAAACACCGGGGAGCTGTTTTTT
.	.	TRBJ1-5	TRBV4-1	CASSQGGGGNQPQHF	TGCGCCAGCAGCCAAGGAGGAGGGGGCAATCAGCCCCAGCATTTT
TRBD2	once	TRBJ2-2	TRBV27	CASNPRTSGTGELFF	TGTGCCAGCAACCCAAGGACTAGCGGCACCGGGGAGCTGTTTTTT
.	.	TRBJ2-5	TRBV15	CATEYQETQYF	TGTGCCACAGAGTACCAAGAGACCCAGTACTTC
TRBD1	.	TRBJ2-5	TRBV5-1	CASSLTGGRETQYF	TGCGCCAGCAGCTTGACAGGGGGCCGGGAGACCCAGTACTTC
.	.	TRBJ1-6	TRBV9	CASSTTGSNSPLHF	TGTGCCAGCAGCACTACAGGGTCCAATTCACCCCTCCACTTT
.	.	TRBJ2-2	TRBV25-1	CASSELGTGELFF	TGTGCCAGCAGTGAATTGGGTACCGGGGAGCTGTTTTTT
.	.	TRBJ2-5	TRBV11-2	CASSFGSLKGEETQYF	TGTGCCAGCAGCTTCGGTTCGTTAAAGGGAGAGGAGACCCAGTACTTC
.	.	TRBJ2-5	TRBV6-1	CASTGPSTETQYF	TGTGCCAGCACTGGACCTAGCACAGAGACCCAGTACTTC
TRBD2	.	TRBJ2-4	TRBV23-1	CASSQLEPGTRLPLNIQYF	TGCGCCAGCAGTCAATTAGAGCCCGGGACTAGATTGCCCCTAAACATTCAGTACTTC
TRBD1	few	TRBJ1-2	TRBV7-9	CASSLQGAVGYTF	TGTGCCAGCAGTCTACAGGGGGCTGTTGGCTACACCTTC
.	.	TRBJ2-3	TRBV27	CASSLYGLPDTQYF	TGTGCCAGCAGTTTATATGGACTCCCAGATACGCAGTATTTT